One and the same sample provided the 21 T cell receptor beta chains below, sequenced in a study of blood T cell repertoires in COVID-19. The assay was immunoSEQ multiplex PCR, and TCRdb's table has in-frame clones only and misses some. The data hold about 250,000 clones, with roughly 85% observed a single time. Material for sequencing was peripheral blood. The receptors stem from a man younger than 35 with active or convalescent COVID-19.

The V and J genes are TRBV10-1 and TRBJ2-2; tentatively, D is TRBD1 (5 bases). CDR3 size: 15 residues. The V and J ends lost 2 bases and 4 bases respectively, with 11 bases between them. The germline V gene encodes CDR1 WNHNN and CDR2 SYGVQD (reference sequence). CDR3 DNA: TGCGCCAGCAGTGAGAGCAGGGCTGGCACCGGGGAGCTGTTTTTT. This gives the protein CASSESRAGTGELFF.

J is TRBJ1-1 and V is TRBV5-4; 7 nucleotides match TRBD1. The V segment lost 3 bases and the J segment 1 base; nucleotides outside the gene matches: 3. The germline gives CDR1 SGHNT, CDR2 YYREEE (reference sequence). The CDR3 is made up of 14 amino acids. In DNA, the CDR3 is TGTGCCAGCAGCTCCCGACAGGGGAACACTGAAGCTTTCTTT. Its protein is CASSSRQGNTEAFF.

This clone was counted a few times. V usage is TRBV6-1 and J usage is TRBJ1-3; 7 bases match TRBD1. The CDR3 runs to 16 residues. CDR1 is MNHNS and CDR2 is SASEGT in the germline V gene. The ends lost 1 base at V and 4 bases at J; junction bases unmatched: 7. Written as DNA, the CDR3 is TGTGCCAGCAGTGAAGTCCCTCCGACAGGGGGAAACACCATATATTTT. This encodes CASSEVPPTGGNTIYF.

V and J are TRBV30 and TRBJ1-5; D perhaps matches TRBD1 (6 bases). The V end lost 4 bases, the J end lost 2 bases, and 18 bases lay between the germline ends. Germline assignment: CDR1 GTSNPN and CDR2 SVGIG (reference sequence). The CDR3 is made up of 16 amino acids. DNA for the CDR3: TGTGCCTGGACGAGGGGGGGCTCAGGGCGCAATCAGCCCCAGCATTTT. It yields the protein CAWTRGGSGRNQPQHF.

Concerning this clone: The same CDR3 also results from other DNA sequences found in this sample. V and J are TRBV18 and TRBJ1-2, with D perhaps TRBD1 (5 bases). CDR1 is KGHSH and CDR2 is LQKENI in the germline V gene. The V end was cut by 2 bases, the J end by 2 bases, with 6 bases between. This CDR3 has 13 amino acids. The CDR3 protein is CASSPTGNYGYTF. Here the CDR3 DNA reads TGTGCCAGCTCACCAACAGGAAACTATGGCTACACCTTC.

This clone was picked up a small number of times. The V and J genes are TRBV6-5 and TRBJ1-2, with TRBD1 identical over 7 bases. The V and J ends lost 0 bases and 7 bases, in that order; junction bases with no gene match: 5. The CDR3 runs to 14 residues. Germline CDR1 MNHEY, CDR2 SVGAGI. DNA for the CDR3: TGTGCCAGCAGTTACTCGCGGCCAGGGGGTGGCTACACCTTC. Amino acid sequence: CASSYSRPGGGYTF.

The CDR3 DNA is TGTGCCAGCAGCTTAACCTTCCTCCGAGCTGAAGCTTTCTTT. This codes for CASSLTFLRAEAFF. The chain couples TRBV7-2 to TRBJ1-1; no reliable D call. The ends were cut back, 2 bases at V and 6 bases at J, with 13 bases in the middle. The CDR3 covers 14 residues. Germline V gene data show CDR1 as SGHTA and CDR2 as FQGNSA.

The CDR3 sequence is CASSQIHAGTGINQPQHF. As DNA, the CDR3 is TGTGCCAGCAGTCAAATTCACGCAGGGACAGGGATCAATCAGCCCCAGCATTTT. The genes are TRBV28 and TRBJ1-5, with TRBD1 matching 9 bases. The CDR3 consists of 18 residues. J lost 3 bases, V lost 5 bases, and 14 bases had no gene match. Germline-derived CDR1 and CDR2 are MDHEN and SYDVKM.

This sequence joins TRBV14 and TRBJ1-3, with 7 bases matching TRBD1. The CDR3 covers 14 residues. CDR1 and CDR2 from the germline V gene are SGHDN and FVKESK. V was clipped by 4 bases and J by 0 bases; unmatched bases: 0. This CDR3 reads CASSRQGSGNTIYF. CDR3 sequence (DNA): TGTGCCAGCAGCCGACAGGGCTCTGGAAACACCATATATTTT. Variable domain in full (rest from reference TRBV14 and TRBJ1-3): EAGVTQFPSHSVIEKGQTVTLRCDPISGHDNLYWYRRVMGKEIKFLLHFVKESKQDESGMPNNRFLAERTGGTYSTLKVQPAELEDSGVYFCASSRQGSGNTIYFGEGSWLTVV.

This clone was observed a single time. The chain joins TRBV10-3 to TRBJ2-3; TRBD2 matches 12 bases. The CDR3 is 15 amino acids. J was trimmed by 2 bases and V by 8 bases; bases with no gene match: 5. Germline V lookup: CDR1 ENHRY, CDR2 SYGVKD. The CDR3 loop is CAIGGTSGPTDTQYF. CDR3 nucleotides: TGTGCCATCGGAGGGACTAGCGGGCCCACAGATACGCAGTATTTT.

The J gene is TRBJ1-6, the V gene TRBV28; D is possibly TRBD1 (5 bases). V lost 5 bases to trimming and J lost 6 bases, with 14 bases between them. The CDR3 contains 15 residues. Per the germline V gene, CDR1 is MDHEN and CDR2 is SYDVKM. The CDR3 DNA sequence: TGTGCCAGCAGTCCCGCGGGACCCGGTAATTCACCCCTCCACTTT. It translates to CASSPAGPGNSPLHF.

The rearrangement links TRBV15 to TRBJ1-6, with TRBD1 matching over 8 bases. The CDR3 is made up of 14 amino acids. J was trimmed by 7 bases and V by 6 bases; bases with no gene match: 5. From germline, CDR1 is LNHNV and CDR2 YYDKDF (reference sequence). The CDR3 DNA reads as TGTGCCACCAGTAGGGGGGACAGGAATTCACCCCTCCACTTT. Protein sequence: CATSRGDRNSPLHF.

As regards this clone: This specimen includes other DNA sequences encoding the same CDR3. The CDR3 region has the DNA TGTGCCAGCAGTCGTCTGACTAGCGGGAGTTACAATGAGCAGTTCTTC. It translates to CASSRLTSGSYNEQFF. The genes are TRBV28 and TRBJ2-1; TRBD2 aligns across 12 bases. This CDR3 spans 16 amino acids. The V gene end was trimmed by 5 bases and the J gene end by 4 bases; junction bases not matched to a gene: 6. Germline CDR1 reads MDHEN; CDR2 reads SYDVKM.

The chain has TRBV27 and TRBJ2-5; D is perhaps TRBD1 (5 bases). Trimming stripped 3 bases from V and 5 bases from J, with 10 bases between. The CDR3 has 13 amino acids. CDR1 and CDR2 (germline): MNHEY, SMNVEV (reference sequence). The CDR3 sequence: CASSFRVDETQYF. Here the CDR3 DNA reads TGTGCCAGCAGTTTCAGGGTGGATGAGACCCAGTACTTC.

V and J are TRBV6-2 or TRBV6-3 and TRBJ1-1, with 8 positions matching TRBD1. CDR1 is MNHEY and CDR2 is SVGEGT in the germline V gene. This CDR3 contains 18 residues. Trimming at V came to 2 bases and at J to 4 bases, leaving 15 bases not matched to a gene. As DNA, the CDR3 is TGTGCCAGCAGTTACCCCTATAAAGGACAGGGAGTCGGCACTGAAGCTTTCTTT. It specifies CASSYPYKGQGVGTEAFF.

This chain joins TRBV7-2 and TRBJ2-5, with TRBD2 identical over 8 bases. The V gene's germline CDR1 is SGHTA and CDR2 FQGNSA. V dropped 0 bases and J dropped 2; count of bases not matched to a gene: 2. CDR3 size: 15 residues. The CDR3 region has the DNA TGTGCCAGCAGCTTAGCTACGGGGGGGCAAGAGACCCAGTACTTC. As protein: CASSLATGGQETQYF.

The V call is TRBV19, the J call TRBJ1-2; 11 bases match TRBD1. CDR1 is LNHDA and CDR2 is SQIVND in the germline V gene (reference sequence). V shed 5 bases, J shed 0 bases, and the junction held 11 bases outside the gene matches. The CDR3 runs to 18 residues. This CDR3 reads CASSARTGGSIANYGYTF. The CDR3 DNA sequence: TGTGCCAGTAGTGCCCGGACAGGGGGCTCCATAGCTAACTATGGCTACACCTTC.

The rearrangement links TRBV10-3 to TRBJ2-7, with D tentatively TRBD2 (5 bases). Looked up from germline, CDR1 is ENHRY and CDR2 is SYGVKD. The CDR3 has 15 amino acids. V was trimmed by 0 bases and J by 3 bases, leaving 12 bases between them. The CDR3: CAISESVEAIYEQYF. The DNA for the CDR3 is TGTGCCATCAGTGAGTCAGTGGAGGCTATCTACGAGCAGTACTTC.

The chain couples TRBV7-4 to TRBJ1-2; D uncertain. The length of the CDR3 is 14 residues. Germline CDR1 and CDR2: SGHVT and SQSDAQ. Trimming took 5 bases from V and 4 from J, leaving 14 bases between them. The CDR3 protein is CASSPGGRSYGYTF. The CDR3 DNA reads TGTGCCAGCAGCCCAGGAGGCAGAAGCTATGGCTACACCTTC.

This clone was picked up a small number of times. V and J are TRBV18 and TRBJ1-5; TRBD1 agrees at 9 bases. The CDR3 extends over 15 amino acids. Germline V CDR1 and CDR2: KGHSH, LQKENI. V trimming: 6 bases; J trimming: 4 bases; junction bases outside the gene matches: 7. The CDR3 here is CASSRDRGKNQPQHF. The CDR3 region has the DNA TGTGCCAGCTCGCGCGACAGGGGGAAAAATCAGCCCCAGCATTTT.

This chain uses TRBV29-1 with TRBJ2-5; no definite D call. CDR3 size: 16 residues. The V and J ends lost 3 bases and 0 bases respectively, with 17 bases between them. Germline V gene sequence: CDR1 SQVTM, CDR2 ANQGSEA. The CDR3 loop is CSVDPFNSRYQETQYF. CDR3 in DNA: TGCAGCGTTGATCCTTTTAACAGCCGCTACCAAGAGACCCAGTACTTC. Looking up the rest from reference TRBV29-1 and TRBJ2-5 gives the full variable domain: SAVISQKPSRDICQRGTSLTIQCQVDSQVTMMFWYRQQPGQSLTLIATANQGSEATYESGFVIDKFPISRPNLTFSTLTVSNMSPEDSSIYLCSVDPFNSRYQETQYFGPGTRLLVL.